The sequence of this T cell receptor beta chain was determined in a study of blood T cell repertoires in COVID-19. About the research overall: Nucleic acid was either cDNA or gDNA, and it came from T cells, B-cell-depleted T cells, or PBMCs.

As originally analysed: Nucleated cell number was recorded as an estimate derived from reference gene primer amplification. Data came from immunoSEQ multiplex PCR; TCRdb stores just in-frame clones and leaves some out. The V and J calls and clone size are taken from that table; D and trimming were inferred from the DNA. The sample shows about 240,000 clones, roughly 87% of them seen only once. The sequence was obtained from a woman in her twenties or thirties with acute COVID-19. The sequenced sample consisted of PBMCs or T cells enriched from blood (not recorded which).

CDR3 residues: CASSSGTGGADEQYF. The CDR3 DNA reads TGCGCCAGCAGCTCCGGGACAGGGGGCGCGGACGAGCAGTACTTC. The genes are TRBV5-1 and TRBJ2-7, with 12 bases matching TRBD1. CDR3 length: 15 residues. With 3 bases clipped from V and 5 bases from J, the junction kept 6 bases outside the gene matches. Germline V gene lookup returns CDR1 SGHRS and CDR2 YFSETQ.